Below are 10 T cell receptor beta chains sequenced from a single sample in a study of blood T cell repertoires in COVID-19. Repertoires were generated with immunoSEQ multiplex PCR, while TCRdb's copy carries only in-frame clones and drops some. The sample consists of 300,000 to 350,000 clones, about 85% of them appearing once. Sequencing input: peripheral blood. These receptors all come from a man between 18 and 29 years old with active or convalescent COVID-19.

The chain carries TRBV12-3 or TRBV12-4 and TRBJ2-7, with D hard to call. V lost 3 bases, J lost 2 bases, and 8 bases lay in between. The CDR3 spans 13 residues. CDR3: CASSLATAYEQYF. CDR3 nucleotide sequence: TGTGCCAGCAGTTTGGCCACCGCCTACGAGCAGTACTTC.

CDR3 nucleotides: TGTGCCACCAGCAGAGATTCCGTCTATGGCTACACCTTC. Protein: CATSRDSVYGYTF. V and J are TRBV15 and TRBJ1-2; D is undetermined. Trimming stripped 0 bases from V and 4 bases from J, with 6 bases between. CDR3 size: 13 residues. Germline assignment: CDR1 LNHNV and CDR2 YYDKDF (reference sequence).

The gene calls are TRBV7-8 and TRBJ2-7, with D tentatively TRBD1 (7 bases). The CDR3 contains 18 residues. The germline V and J ends were trimmed by 1 base and 2 bases, with 21 bases remaining between them. CDR1 and CDR2 from the germline V gene are SGHVS and FQNEAQ. CDR3 sequence reads: CASSLEARGAESTYEQYF. CDR3 DNA sequence: TGTGCCAGCAGCTTAGAGGCCAGGGGGGCGGAGAGTACCTACGAGCAGTACTTC.

This chain connects TRBV6-5 to TRBJ2-7; 8 positions agree with TRBD2. CDR1 is MNHEY and CDR2 is SVGAGI in the germline V gene. CDR3 length: 15 residues. V lost 6 bases to trimming and J lost 0 bases; unmatched junction nucleotides: 7. In nucleotides, the CDR3 is TGTGCCAGCAGCGTGGAGCGGGGGCCCTCCTACGAGCAGTACTTC. Its protein is CASSVERGPSYEQYF.

The chain carries TRBV5-4 and TRBJ2-1; 9 bases map to TRBD2. Germline V gives CDR1 SGHNT, CDR2 YYREEE (reference sequence). J was trimmed by 9 bases and V by 3 bases; bases with no gene match: 10. CDR3 length: 15 residues. The CDR3 region is CASSSLRGRAGEQFF. The CDR3 DNA sequence: TGTGCCAGCAGCTCCCTGCGCGGGAGGGCCGGTGAGCAGTTCTTC.

The chain links TRBV5-5 to TRBJ2-5, with a possible D match to TRBD1 (6 bases). Germline CDR1 reads SGHKS; CDR2 reads YYEKEE (reference sequence). This CDR3 is built from 14 residues. Trimming stripped 4 bases from V and 2 bases from J, with 12 bases between. The CDR3 region is CASSTMTGQETQYF. The CDR3 DNA reads as TGTGCCAGCAGCACTATGACAGGACAAGAGACCCAGTACTTC.

The chain links TRBV6-5 to TRBJ1-3; D perhaps matches TRBD1 (6 bases). The V gene lost 8 bases and the J gene lost 0 bases, with 11 bases spanning the gap. Germline V gene sequence: CDR1 MNHEY, CDR2 SVGAGI. This CDR3 contains 14 residues. CDR3 coding DNA: TGTGCCAGCGGGGGCAGTCACTCTGGAAACACCATATATTTT. This encodes CASGGSHSGNTIYF.

This rearrangement joins TRBV5-4 to TRBJ2-1, with TRBD2 identical over 8 bases. V was pared by 4 bases and J by 1 base, with 7 bases of the junction left unmatched. Germline values: CDR1 SGHNT, CDR2 YYREEE (reference sequence). This CDR3 region has 16 residues. The CDR3 bases are TGTGCCAGCAGCCCCGGGGGGGCGGCGTCCTACAATGAGCAGTTCTTC. Encoded protein: CASSPGGAASYNEQFF.

The chain couples TRBV12-3 or TRBV12-4 to TRBJ1-2; tentative D call: TRBD1 (6 bases). V lost 5 bases and J lost 2, with 9 bases in between. CDR3 size: 13 residues. CDR3 sequence reads: CASSPDRNYGYTF. CDR3 coding DNA: TGTGCCAGCAGTCCGGACAGAAACTATGGCTACACCTTC.

The chain has TRBV11-2 and TRBJ1-4; D is unclear. Germline V gene lookup returns CDR1 SGHAT and CDR2 FQNNGV. The CDR3 runs 14 residues. V was pared by 1 base and J by 4 bases, with 7 bases between. The CDR3 DNA reads TGTGCCAGCAGCTTAGGGGCGCTTAATGAAAAACTGTTTTTT. Translation gives CASSLGALNEKLFF.